The clone carrying this T cell receptor beta chain was seen at least ten times. What it binds is not known. Time point described: newly diagnosed GD, antithyroid drugs for less than 3 months. RNA from PBMCs was the source of the TCR library. Arm-PCR of CDR3 regions with iRepertoire HTBI primers generated TCR beta libraries. In the source study's methods: Sample data revealed approximately 62 TRBV and 14 TRBJ segments. MiXCR, applied by TCRdb to the multiplex PCR reads, yields one record per CDR3 protein. TCRdb's processing, not the authors', yielded these V and J calls. The top ten clones hold more than 15% of a sample with roughly 610,000 distinct CDR3 sequences, around 15% of them seen once. The CDR3 has 17 residues. The J segment lost 3 bases and the V segment lost 5 bases, leaving 12 bases of the junction unmatched. The sample is drawn from a study of regulatory T cells in long-lasting Graves disease. Study-wide background: Graves' patients with a new diagnosis had received antithyroid drugs under 3 months.

Study outcomes and limitations: For persistent Graves' patients, TCR diversity was lower than for newly diagnosed ones.

The same sample was also used in a study of T cells in Graves' hyperthyroidism and ophthalmopathy.

The material sequenced was peripheral blood mononuclear cells (PBMCs), taken at new diagnosis, from a patient treated with antithyroid drugs. The chain employs TRBV12-3 or TRBV12-4 and TRBJ2-7; 11 bases align to TRBD2. The sequence derives from a woman in her 30s with Graves disease. This CDR3 is CASSRSSGTSGYYEQYF. The CDR3 DNA sequence: TGTGCCAGCAGTCGATCCTCCGGGACTAGCGGATACTACGAGCAGTACTTC.